The clone carrying this T cell receptor beta chain was picked up many times. Its antigen is unknown. Primed by a sample-barcoded 5' primer and a J-beta primer mix, a second PCR proceeded for 7 to 11 cycles. One entry per CDR3 protein results from TCRdb running MiXCR on the 5' RACE reads. The table records 630,000 or so distinct CDR3 sequences, roughly 30% of them present only once. The record originates from a study of blood T cells in healthy people across ages. General study findings and limits: A roughly linear age-dependent decrease characterized TCR beta diversity per million T cells.

From germline, CDR1 is SGHTA and CDR2 FQGNSA. The CDR3 contains 14 residues. Deletions cut 2 bases from V and 5 bases from J, with 12 bases between. This receptor was obtained from a woman older than 75 in good health. The sample taken for sequencing was blood. V gene TRBV7-2 combines with J gene TRBJ2-5; D is unresolved. CDR3 loop: CASSLFVGQETQYF. In DNA form, the CDR3 reads TGTGCCAGCAGCTTATTTGTGGGCCAGGAGACCCAGTACTTC.